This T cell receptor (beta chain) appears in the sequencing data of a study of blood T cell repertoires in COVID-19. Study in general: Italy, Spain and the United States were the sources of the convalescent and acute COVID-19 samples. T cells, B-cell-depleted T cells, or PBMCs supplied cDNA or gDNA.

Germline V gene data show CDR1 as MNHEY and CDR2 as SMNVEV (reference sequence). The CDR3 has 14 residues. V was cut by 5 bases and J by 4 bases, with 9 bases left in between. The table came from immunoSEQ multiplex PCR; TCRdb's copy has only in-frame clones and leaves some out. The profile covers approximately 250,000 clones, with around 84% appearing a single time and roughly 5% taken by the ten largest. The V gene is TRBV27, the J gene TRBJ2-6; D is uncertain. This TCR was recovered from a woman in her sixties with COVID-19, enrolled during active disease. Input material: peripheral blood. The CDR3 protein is CASSLQTGANVLTF. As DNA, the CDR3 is TGTGCCAGCAGTCTACAGACCGGGGCCAACGTCCTGACTTTC.